The 13 T cell receptor beta chains presented below share a single source sample, sequenced in a study of cytomegalovirus exposure and HLA in healthy donors. PCR primers comprised 60 Vbeta and 13 Jbeta primers. TCRdb keeps only in-frame clones here, not all; method: immunoSEQ multiplex PCR. The sample holds some 180,000 clones, around 78% seen once. The sequencing input was PBMCs. The receptors were gathered from a man between 18 and 35 years old in good health and CMV-seronegative.

This chain uses TRBV7-6 with TRBJ2-1; perhaps TRBD2 as D (7 bases). V gave up 2 bases and J gave up 4 bases, with 15 bases separating them. Germline values: CDR1 SGHVS, CDR2 FNYEAQ. The CDR3 is 16 residues long. The DNA of the CDR3 is TGTGCCAGCAGCTTATGGGGGGGGCAGGGGTACAATGAGCAGTTCTTC. Translating it yields CASSLWGGQGYNEQFF.

The chain employs TRBV19 and TRBJ1-2; no clear D gene. The germline V gene encodes CDR1 LNHDA and CDR2 SQIVND (reference sequence). The CDR3 covers 14 residues. V was trimmed by 6 bases and J by 2 bases, leaving 13 bases between them. CDR3 sequence (DNA): TGTGCCAGTAGCACCTCGAGAGGGAACTATGGCTACACCTTC. This gives the protein CASSTSRGNYGYTF.

V gene TRBV4-2 combines with J gene TRBJ2-2; 10 bases align to TRBD2. Germline CDR1 reads LGHNA; CDR2 reads YNFKEQ. The CDR3 consists of 15 residues. V shed 4 bases and J 3 bases; nucleotides not matched to a gene: 2. The CDR3 DNA reads as TGTGCCAGCAGCCCAGCGGGGGGGGACACCGGGGAGCTGTTTTTT. It is translated as CASSPAGGDTGELFF.

V and J are TRBV7-9 and TRBJ2-1; possibly TRBD2 for D (6 bases). The CDR3 consists of 13 residues. Per germline, CDR1 SEHNR and CDR2 FQNEAQ (reference sequence). Trimming pared 7 bases from V and 13 bases from J, leaving 20 bases between. DNA of the CDR3: TGTGCCAGCATCCAACCTGGGGGGTCCCCCCAGTTCTTC. As protein: CASIQPGGSPQFF.

This chain links TRBV6-6 with TRBJ1-3; D is uncertain. CDR1 and CDR2 from the germline V gene are MNHNY and SVGAGI (reference sequence). This CDR3 region has 14 residues. The V end lost 4 bases, the J end lost 0 bases, and 7 bases lay between the germline ends. CDR3 in amino acids: CASSSAYSGNTIYF. CDR3 DNA sequence: TGTGCCAGCAGTTCTGCCTACTCTGGAAACACCATATATTTT.

The gene calls are TRBV19 and TRBJ2-2; perhaps TRBD1 as D (6 bases). Between the trimmed V and J ends, which lost 7 bases and 7 bases, there was a span of 25 bases. The CDR3 contains 17 residues. Germline CDR1 is LNHDA and CDR2 is SQIVND (reference sequence). The CDR3 loop is CASIKRDTLVIGGELFF. DNA of the CDR3: TGTGCCAGTATCAAGAGGGACACTTTAGTAATCGGCGGGGAGCTGTTTTTT.

V is TRBV7-9 and J is TRBJ1-1; 9 bases fit TRBD1. Germline assignment: CDR1 SEHNR and CDR2 FQNEAQ (reference sequence). J was trimmed by 3 bases and V by 5 bases; bases with no gene match: 7. The CDR3 totals 15 residues. The CDR3 protein is CASSDGTGSDTEAFF. The CDR3 coding sequence is TGTGCCAGCAGCGATGGGACAGGGAGCGACACTGAAGCTTTCTTT.

The V call is TRBV5-4, the J call TRBJ1-1, with D hard to call. Germline assignment: CDR1 SGHNT and CDR2 YYREEE (reference sequence). Trimming took off 4 bases at V and 0 bases at J, with 16 bases between the two ends. The CDR3 is 16 residues long. This CDR3 reads CASSARTLNLNTEAFF. The CDR3 bases are TGTGCCAGCAGCGCAAGGACTCTAAATTTGAACACTGAAGCTTTCTTT. Full variable domain (rest looked up from reference TRBV5-4 and TRBJ1-1): ETGVTQSPTHLIKTRGQQVTLRCSSQSGHNTVSWYQQALGQGPQFIFQYYREEENGRGNFPPRFSGLQFPNYSSELNVNALELDDSALYLCASSARTLNLNTEAFFGQGTRLTVV.

V is TRBV5-1 and J is TRBJ2-4; 7 bases agree with TRBD1. CDR1 SGHRS and CDR2 YFSETQ come from the germline V gene. J lost 0 bases, V lost 0 bases, and 6 bases had no gene match. The CDR3 sequence is 17 residues long. The CDR3 DNA sequence: TGCGCCAGCAGCTTGGGGGACAGCCTAGTAGCCAAAAACATTCAGTACTTC. It translates to CASSLGDSLVAKNIQYF. The whole variable domain, remainder taken from reference TRBV5-1 and TRBJ2-4, is KAGVTQTPRYLIKTRGQQVTLSCSPISGHRSVSWYQQTPGQGLQFLFEYFSETQRNKGNFPGRFSGRQFSNSRSEMNVSTLELGDSALYLCASSLGDSLVAKNIQYFGAGTRLSVL.

The chain combines TRBV6-6 with TRBJ1-2; D may be TRBD1 (6 bases). Germline V gene sequence: CDR1 MNHNY, CDR2 SVGAGI (reference sequence). Trimming left V 6 bases short and J 7 bases short, with 12 bases between. CDR3 length: 12 amino acids. CDR3 residues: CASRGGRRGYTF. For the CDR3, the DNA is TGTGCCAGCAGGGGGGGGCGCCGTGGCTACACCTTC.

This clone was detected a few times. The gene calls are TRBV2 and TRBJ2-7; a possible D gene is TRBD1 (7 bases). The ends were cut back, 4 bases at V and 1 base at J, with 14 bases in the middle. There are 15 residues in the CDR3. Looked up from germline, CDR1 is SNHLY and CDR2 is FYNNEI. The CDR3 region has the DNA TGTGCCAGCAGTGGGAGGGGGCAAAGTTCCTACGAGCAGTACTTC. It translates to CASSGRGQSSYEQYF.

This chain uses TRBV5-1 with TRBJ2-7; 9 nucleotides match TRBD1. Germline CDR1 and CDR2: SGHRS and YFSETQ. The J segment lost 0 bases and the V segment lost 0 bases, leaving 7 bases of the junction unmatched. The CDR3 length is 17 residues. As DNA, the CDR3 is TGCGCCAGCAGCTTGGCGGGACAGGGAGGGCCCTCCTACGAGCAGTACTTC. Protein: CASSLAGQGGPSYEQYF.

The CDR3 protein is CATLTPQGNEQFF. Written as DNA, the CDR3 is TGTGCCACCCTTACTCCTCAGGGCAATGAGCAGTTCTTC. The chain combines TRBV28 with TRBJ2-1, with D possibly being TRBD1 (5 bases). In germline, CDR1 is MDHEN, CDR2 SYDVKM. This CDR3 has 13 amino acids. V lost 10 bases and J lost 6, with 16 bases in between.